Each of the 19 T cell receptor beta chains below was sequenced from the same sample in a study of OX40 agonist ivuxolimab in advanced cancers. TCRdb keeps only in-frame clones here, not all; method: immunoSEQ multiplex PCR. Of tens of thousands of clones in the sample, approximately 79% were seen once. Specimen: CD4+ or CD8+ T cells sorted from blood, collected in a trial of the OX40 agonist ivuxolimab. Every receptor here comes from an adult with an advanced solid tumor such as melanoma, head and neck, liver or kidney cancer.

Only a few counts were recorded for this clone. The CDR3 nucleotides are TGCGCCAGCAGCCGCGTCGGAAGCTATGGCTACACCTTC. Its protein product is CASSRVGSYGYTF. V usage is TRBV4-3 and J usage is TRBJ1-2; D unclear. The CDR3 length is 13 residues. V lost 4 bases, J lost 4 bases, and 10 bases lay in between. Germline lookup yields CDR1 LGHNA and CDR2 YSLEER.

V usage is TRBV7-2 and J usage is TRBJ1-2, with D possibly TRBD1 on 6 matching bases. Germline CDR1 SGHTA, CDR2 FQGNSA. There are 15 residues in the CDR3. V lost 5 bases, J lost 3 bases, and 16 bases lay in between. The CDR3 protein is CASSLGGAGDYGYTF. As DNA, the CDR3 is TGTGCCAGCAGCCTTGGGGGGGCAGGGGACTATGGCTACACCTTC.

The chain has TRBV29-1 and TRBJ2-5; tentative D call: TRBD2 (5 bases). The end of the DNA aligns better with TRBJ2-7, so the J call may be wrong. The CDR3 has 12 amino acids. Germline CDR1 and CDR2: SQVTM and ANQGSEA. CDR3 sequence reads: CSVWTSTYEQYF. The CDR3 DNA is TGCAGCGTCTGGACTTCGACCTACGAGCAGTACTTC.

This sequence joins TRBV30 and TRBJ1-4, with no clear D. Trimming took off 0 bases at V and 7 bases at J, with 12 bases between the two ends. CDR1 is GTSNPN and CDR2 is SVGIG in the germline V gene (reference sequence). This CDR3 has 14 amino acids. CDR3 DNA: TGTGCCTGGAGTGTACTAGGTTATCGTGAAAAACTGTTTTTT. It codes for CAWSVLGYREKLFF.

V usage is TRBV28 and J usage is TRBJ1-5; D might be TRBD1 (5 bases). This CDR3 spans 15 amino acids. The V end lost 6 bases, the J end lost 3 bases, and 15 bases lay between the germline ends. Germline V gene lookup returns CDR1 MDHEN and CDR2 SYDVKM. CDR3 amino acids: CASRGGGALNQPQHF. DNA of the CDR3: TGTGCCAGCAGGGGGGGAGGGGCCCTCAATCAGCCCCAGCATTTT. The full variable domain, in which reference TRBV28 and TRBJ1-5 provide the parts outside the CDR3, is DVKVTQSSRYLVKRTGEKVFLECVQDMDHENMFWYRQDPGLGLRLIYFSYDVKMKEKGDIPEGYSVSREKKERFSLILESASTNQTSMYLCASRGGGALNQPQHFGDGTRLSIL.

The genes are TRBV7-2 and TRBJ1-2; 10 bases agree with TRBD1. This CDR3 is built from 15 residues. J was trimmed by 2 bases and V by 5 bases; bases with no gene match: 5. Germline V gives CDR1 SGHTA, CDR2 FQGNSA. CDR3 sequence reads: CASSSDRGQNYGYTF. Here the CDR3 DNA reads TGTGCCAGCAGCAGCGACAGGGGGCAAAACTATGGCTACACCTTC. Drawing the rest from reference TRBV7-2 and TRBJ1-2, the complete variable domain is GAGVSQSPSNKVTEKGKDVELRCDPISGHTALYWYRQSLGQGLEFLIYFQGNSAPDKSGLPSDRFSAERTGGSVSTLTIQRTQQEDSAVYLCASSSDRGQNYGYTFGSGTRLTVV.

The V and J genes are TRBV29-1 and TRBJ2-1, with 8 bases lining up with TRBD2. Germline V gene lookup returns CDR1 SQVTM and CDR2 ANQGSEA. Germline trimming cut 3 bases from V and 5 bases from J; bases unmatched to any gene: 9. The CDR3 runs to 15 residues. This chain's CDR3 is CSVDPRGGSNNEQFF. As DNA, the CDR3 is TGCAGCGTTGACCCTCGGGGGGGGAGTAACAATGAGCAGTTCTTC.

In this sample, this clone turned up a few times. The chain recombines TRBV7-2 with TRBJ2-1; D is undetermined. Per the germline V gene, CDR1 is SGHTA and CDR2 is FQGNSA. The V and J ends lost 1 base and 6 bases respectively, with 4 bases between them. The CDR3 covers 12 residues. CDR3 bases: TGTGCCAGCAGCTTAGACCCCAATGAGCAGTTCTTC. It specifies CASSLDPNEQFF.

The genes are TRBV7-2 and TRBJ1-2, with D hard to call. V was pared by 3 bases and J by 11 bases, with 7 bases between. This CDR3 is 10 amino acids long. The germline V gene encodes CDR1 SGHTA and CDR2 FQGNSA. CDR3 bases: TGTGCCAGCAGCTTTGACGGATACACCTTC. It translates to CASSFDGYTF.

CDR3 in amino acids: CASSLTGLPNQPQHF. CDR3 bases: TGTGCCAGCAGCTTAACAGGGCTACCCAATCAGCCCCAGCATTTT. V and J are TRBV7-2 and TRBJ1-5, with D tentatively TRBD1 (6 bases). V was shortened by 2 bases and J by 3 bases, with 11 bases between the two germline ends. There are 15 residues in the CDR3. Germline V gene lookup returns CDR1 SGHTA and CDR2 FQGNSA.

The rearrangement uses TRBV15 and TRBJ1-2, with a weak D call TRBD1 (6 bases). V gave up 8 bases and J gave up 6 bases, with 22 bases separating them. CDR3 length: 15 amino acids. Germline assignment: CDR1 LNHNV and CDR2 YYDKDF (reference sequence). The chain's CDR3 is CATSRGRWENDGYTF. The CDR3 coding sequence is TGTGCCACCTCCAGGGGCAGGTGGGAGAATGATGGCTACACCTTC.

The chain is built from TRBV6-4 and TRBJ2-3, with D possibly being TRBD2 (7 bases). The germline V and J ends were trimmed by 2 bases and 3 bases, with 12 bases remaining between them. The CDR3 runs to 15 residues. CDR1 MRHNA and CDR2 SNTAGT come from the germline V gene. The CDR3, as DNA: TGTGCCAGCAGTGACGTCGGGGGGCCGACAGATACGCAGTATTTT. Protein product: CASSDVGGPTDTQYF.

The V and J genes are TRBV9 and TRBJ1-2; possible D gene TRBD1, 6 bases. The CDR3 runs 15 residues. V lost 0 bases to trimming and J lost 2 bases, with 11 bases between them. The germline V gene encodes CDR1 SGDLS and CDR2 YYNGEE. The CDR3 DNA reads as TGTGCCAGCAGCGTAGATCCAGGGGACAACTATGGCTACACCTTC. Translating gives CASSVDPGDNYGYTF.

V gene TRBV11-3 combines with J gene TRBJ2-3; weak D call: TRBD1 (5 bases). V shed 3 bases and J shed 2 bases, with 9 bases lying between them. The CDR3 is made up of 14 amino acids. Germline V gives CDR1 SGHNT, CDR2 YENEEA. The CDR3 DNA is TGTGCCAGCAGCTTTCACAGGATCACAGATACGCAGTATTTT. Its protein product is CASSFHRITDTQYF. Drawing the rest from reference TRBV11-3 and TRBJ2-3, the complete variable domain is EAGVVQSPRYKIIEKKQPVAFWCNPISGHNTLYWYLQNLGQGPELLIRYENEEAVDDSQLPKDRFSAERLKGVDSTLKIQPAELGDSAVYLCASSFHRITDTQYFGPGTRLTVL.

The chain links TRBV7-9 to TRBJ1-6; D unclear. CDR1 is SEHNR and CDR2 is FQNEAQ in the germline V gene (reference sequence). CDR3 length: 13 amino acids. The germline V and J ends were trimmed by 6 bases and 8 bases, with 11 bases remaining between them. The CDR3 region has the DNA TGTGCCAGCAGGCCCGAGGGAGATTCACCCCTCCACTTT. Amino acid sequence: CASRPEGDSPLHF.

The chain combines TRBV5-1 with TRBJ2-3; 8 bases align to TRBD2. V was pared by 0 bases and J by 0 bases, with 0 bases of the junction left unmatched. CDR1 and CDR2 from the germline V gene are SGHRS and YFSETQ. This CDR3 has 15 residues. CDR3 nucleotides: TGCGCCAGCAGCTTGGGCGGGGGGAGCACAGATACGCAGTATTTT. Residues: CASSLGGGSTDTQYF.

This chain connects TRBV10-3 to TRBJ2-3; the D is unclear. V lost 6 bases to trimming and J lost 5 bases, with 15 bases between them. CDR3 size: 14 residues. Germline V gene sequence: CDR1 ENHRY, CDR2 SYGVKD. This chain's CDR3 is CAISAGLDGDTQYF. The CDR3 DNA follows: TGTGCCATCAGCGCCGGGTTAGACGGAGATACGCAGTATTTT.

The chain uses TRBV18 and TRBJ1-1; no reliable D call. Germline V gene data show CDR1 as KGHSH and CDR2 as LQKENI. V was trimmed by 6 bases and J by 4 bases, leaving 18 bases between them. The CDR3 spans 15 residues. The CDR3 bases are TGTGCCAGCTCGTCGACGGCGGATCTGGTCACTGAAGCTTTCTTT. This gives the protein CASSSTADLVTEAFF.

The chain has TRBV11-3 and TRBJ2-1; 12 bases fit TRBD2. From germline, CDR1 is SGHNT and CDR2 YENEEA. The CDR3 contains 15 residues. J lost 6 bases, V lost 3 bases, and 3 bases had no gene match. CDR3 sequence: CASSFGLAGFNEQFF. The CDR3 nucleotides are TGTGCCAGCAGCTTTGGACTAGCGGGGTTCAATGAGCAGTTCTTC.